The present entry profiles one T cell receptor beta chain with its context. Which antigen it targets is not known. No base-level quality is on record; no much larger clone is a single base apart. In light of the paper, this sample's time point label describes: eleven to twelve months on ibrutinib. For TCR beta library preparation, 1.5 to 2 micrograms of genomic DNA were extracted from the cryopreserved PBMCs. High-throughput TCR beta sequencing was performed on longitudinal blood samples from CLL patients receiving ibrutinib monotherapy. The patients took part in an open-label, single-center phase 2 trial of ibrutinib monotherapy. The sample originates from a study of cytotoxic CD8 clonotypes in ibrutinib-treated CLL (dated by TCRdb to about 2021). Some background on the complete study: The cohort included roughly 15 treatment-naive and ten to twelve relapsed/refractory patients; 17 to 18 were IGHV unmutated. Responses were partial in around 25 patients and complete in 2; after median about 68 months follow-up, about 14 stayed in remission and approximately twelve progressed. The response samples were drawn at a median of 12 months into treatment, with a range of about 6 to 40 months. Samples averaged about 260,000 productive templates and roughly 86,000 productive rearrangements. Longitudinal samples were available for about 30% of the roughly 86 trial participants. Cryopreserved peripheral blood mononuclear cells were obtained prior to treatment, at the time of response, and at either disease progression or sustained remission. All remission and progressive disease samples were collected while patients were still receiving ibrutinib.

Reading the germline V gene (reference sequence) gives CDR1 SGHKS and CDR2 YYEKEE. V was cut back by 3 bases and J by 4 bases, leaving a gap of 15 bases between them. From its cysteine to its phenylalanine, the CDR3 spans 15 amino acids. The sequence is cut down to CDR3 DNA, 45 bases in frame from base 1. Findings and caveats that apply to the study as a whole: Sampling times were not matched between sustained-remission and progressing patients, and lymph node repertoires were not studied. Public clonotypes were found to be uncommon and were observed to contract or remain stable during treatment; the increase in clonality was shown to reflect expansion of private clonotypes at ibrutinib response. Baseline clonality exceeded that of age-matched healthy donors and correlated strongly with circulating CD8+ T-cell counts. Clonality rose at ibrutinib response, remained stable during sustained remission, and dropped back toward baseline at progression.

A MiSeq instrument was used for deep resolution sequencing, which targeted depths ranging from 1 in 1 million up to 1 in 200,000 T cells, with coverage averaging 10x for each clonotype. The immunoSEQ hsTCRB Kit was used to generate the TCR beta libraries. The source study handled its data this way. ImmunoSEQ Data Assistant and ImmunoSEQ Analyzer were used for data analysis, and V, D and J genes were assigned according to IMGT definitions. Clonality, with values ranging from 0 to 1, was calculated as one minus the normalized Shannon entropy of productive rearrangement frequencies. Only overrepresented clonotypes making up at least 0.05% of each patient's repertoire were included in the public clonotype analysis. Roughly 13 age-matched healthy donor repertoires from immuneACCESS served as clonality controls. TCRdb retrieved this table from immuneACCESS and kept in-frame rearrangements only. Not all clones are present; in checked studies, unresolved V genes account for under half, and no reason is known for the remainder. From that table come the V and J calls and clone size; the DNA was used to work out D and trimming. This sample is represented by approximately 84,000 clones; more than 75% of them were singletons. The top ten hold more than 4.5% of the sample.

This sequence uses TRBV5-5 and TRBJ2-3; TRBD2 might be the D gene, on 5 matching bases. This material consisted of PBMCs, taken after 12 months of ibrutinib treatment. The receptor comes from a human donor with chronic lymphocytic leukemia. The CDR3 is CASSSGLTNADTQYF. The nucleotides read TGTGCCAGCAGCTCAGGACTGACTAACGCAGATACGCAGTATTTT.